Listed below are T cell receptor beta chains from one sample, sequenced in a study of blood T cell repertoires in COVID-19. Measured with immunoSEQ multiplex PCR; TCRdb has only the in-frame clones, and not every one. The data show around 69,000 clones, 70% to 90% seen once. The sequenced sample consisted of peripheral blood. These receptors were taken from a man in his fifties with active COVID-19. Both conserved end residues are part of each CDR3. Fields, in order: J gene, clone size, V gene, D gene, CDR3 DNA, CDR3 protein. The D gene is left open where the match is weak. Some rows have no size entry. The others give once, few or many, or a class for an expanded clone.

J: TRBJ2-3
size: .
V: TRBV5-8
D: TRBD1
DNA: TGTGCCAGCAGCTTGGACAGTAGAAGGGACAGGGAGGGCGATACGCAGTATTTT
CDR3: CASSLDSRRDREGDTQYF

J: TRBJ1-2
size: .
V: TRBV2
D: TRBD1
DNA: TGTGCCAGCAGTGAAACAGGGGTAGGCTATGGCTACACCTTC
CDR3: CASSETGVGYGYTF

J: TRBJ1-1
size: once
V: TRBV5-4
D: .
DNA: TGTGCCAGCAGCTTGGGGGTGGGGAGCACTGAAGCTTTCTTT
CDR3: CASSLGVGSTEAFF

J: TRBJ2-3
size: .
V: TRBV28
D: TRBD1
DNA: TGTGCCATCTTGGCGGGACAGGGTACGGCAGATACGCAGTATTTT
CDR3: CAILAGQGTADTQYF

J: TRBJ1-6
size: .
V: TRBV19
D: .
DNA: TGTGCCAGAGCACCATGTAGCTCCTATAATTCACCCCTCCACTTT
CDR3: CARAPCSSYNSPLHF

J: TRBJ2-1
size: .
V: TRBV12-5
D: .
DNA: TGTGCTAGTGGTTTGAACCAGGGTCAGGGTGAGCAGTTCTTC
CDR3: CASGLNQGQGEQFF

J: TRBJ2-2
size: .
V: TRBV29-1
D: .
DNA: TGCAGCGTCGCCAGGGGAGCCGGGGAGCTGTTTTTT
CDR3: CSVARGAGELFF

J: TRBJ2-7
size: few
V: TRBV4-1
D: TRBD1
DNA: TGCGCCAGCAGCCAAGGTCTATTGGCGGGGACAGGAAGCTACGAGCAGTACTTC
CDR3: CASSQGLLAGTGSYEQYF

J: TRBJ2-4
size: .
V: TRBV15
D: .
DNA: TGTGCCACCAGCAGAGATGATTGGAGGGGGCTAGACAAAAACATTCAGTACTTC
CDR3: CATSRDDWRGLDKNIQYF

J: TRBJ2-5
size: .
V: TRBV6-5
D: TRBD2
DNA: TGTGCCAGCACTTCGACTAGCGGGGGAGGAAAGACCCAGTACTTC
CDR3: CASTSTSGGGKTQYF

J: TRBJ2-2
size: .
V: TRBV7-8
D: .
DNA: TGTGCCAGCAGCTTATTGTGGCAGACTATCGCGAACACCGGGGAGCTGTTTTTT
CDR3: CASSLLWQTIANTGELFF

J: TRBJ2-5
size: .
V: TRBV12-3/TRBV12-4
D: .
DNA: TGTGCCAGCGGGTACTCGGCGGGGGCAAGGTACTTC
CDR3: CASGYSAGARYF

J: TRBJ2-2
size: .
V: TRBV5-1
D: .
DNA: TGCGCCAGCAGCCTCGACACCGGGGAGCTGTTTTTT
CDR3: CASSLDTGELFF

J: TRBJ2-3
size: .
V: TRBV9
D: TRBD2
DNA: TGTGCCAGCAGCCCACCGGGACTAGCGGCCACAGATACGCAGTATTTT
CDR3: CASSPPGLAATDTQYF

J: TRBJ2-2
size: .
V: TRBV28
D: TRBD2
DNA: TGTGCCAGCAGTCTACTAGCGGGGTCCACCGGGGAGCTGTTTTTT
CDR3: CASSLLAGSTGELFF

J: TRBJ2-1
size: .
V: TRBV7-2
D: TRBD2
DNA: TGTGCCAGCAGCTTAGGCTCTAGCGGGAACGAGCAGTTCTTC
CDR3: CASSLGSSGNEQFF

J: TRBJ1-1
size: .
V: TRBV5-1
D: TRBD1
DNA: TGCGCCAGCAGCTTGGGCCAGGGGGCTTCTGAAGCTTTCTTT
CDR3: CASSLGQGASEAFF

J: TRBJ2-1
size: .
V: TRBV6-2/TRBV6-3
D: .
DNA: TGTGCCAGCAGTTACAAAGCGGGCGGGATAAACAATGAGCAGTTCTTC
CDR3: CASSYKAGGINNEQFF

J: TRBJ2-1
size: few
V: TRBV6-5
D: TRBD2
DNA: TGTGCCAGCAGTTTTGGACTAGAGGGGAATGAGCAGTTCTTC
CDR3: CASSFGLEGNEQFF

J: TRBJ1-2
size: .
V: TRBV6-6
D: TRBD1
DNA: TGTGCCAGCACCCGGGACAGCAACTATGGCTACACCTTC
CDR3: CASTRDSNYGYTF

J: TRBJ2-3
size: .
V: TRBV30
D: TRBD2
DNA: TGTGCCTGGAGTGTACGACGGGGGGAGGCAGATACGCAGTATTTT
CDR3: CAWSVRRGEADTQYF

J: TRBJ2-5
size: .
V: TRBV3-1/TRBV3-2
D: TRBD2
DNA: TGTGCCAGCAGCCAAGACACTAGCGGGAGAGGGACCCAGTACTTC
CDR3: CASSQDTSGRGTQYF

J: TRBJ1-1
size: .
V: TRBV5-8
D: .
DNA: TGTGCCAGCAGCTTGGTAGGGAGGAACACTGAAGCTTTCTTT
CDR3: CASSLVGRNTEAFF